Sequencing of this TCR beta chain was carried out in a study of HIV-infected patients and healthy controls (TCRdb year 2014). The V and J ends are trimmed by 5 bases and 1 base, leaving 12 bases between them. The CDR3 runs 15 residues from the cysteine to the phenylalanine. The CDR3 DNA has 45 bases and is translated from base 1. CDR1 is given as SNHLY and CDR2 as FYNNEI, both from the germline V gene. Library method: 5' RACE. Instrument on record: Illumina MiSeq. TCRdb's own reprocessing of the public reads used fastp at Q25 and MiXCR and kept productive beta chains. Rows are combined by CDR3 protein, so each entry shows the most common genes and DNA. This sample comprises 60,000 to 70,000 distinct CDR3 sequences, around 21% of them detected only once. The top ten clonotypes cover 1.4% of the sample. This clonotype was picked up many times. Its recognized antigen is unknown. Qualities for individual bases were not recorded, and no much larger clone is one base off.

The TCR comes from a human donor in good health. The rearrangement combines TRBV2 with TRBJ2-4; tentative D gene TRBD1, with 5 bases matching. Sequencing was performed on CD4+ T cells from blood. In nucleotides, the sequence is TGTGCCAGCAGTCTGGACACCTTGGCCAAAAACATTCAGTACTTC. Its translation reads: CASSLDTLAKNIQYF.